These T cell receptor beta chains were read from a single sample in a study of neurological immune-mediated disorders. A single record per CDR3 protein comes from TCRdb applying MiXCR to the 5' RACE reads. The sample lists more than 13,000 distinct CDR3 sequences; 6% to 8% were seen once. Sequencing input: CD8+ T cells from blood. All receptors derive from a woman in her 40s in good health. CDR3s include the opening cysteine and the closing phenylalanine or tryptophan. Fields, in order: D gene, J gene, V gene, clone size, CDR3 DNA, CDR3 protein. D genes are given only for firm matches. Clone sizes are given selectively: once, few, many, or a class where the clone is expanded.

- | TRBJ2-7 | TRBV11-2 | many | TGTGCCAGCAGCTTAGGGGCCTACGAGCAGTACTTC | CASSLGAYEQYF
TRBD2 | TRBJ2-1 | TRBV5-6 | many | TGTGCCAGCAGCTTGGGTGGCGGGAGCCCCTACAATGAGCAGTTCTTC | CASSLGGGSPYNEQFF
- | TRBJ1-3 | TRBV20-1 | many | TGCAGTGCTAGGCCCACAACCTCTGGAAACACCATATATTTT | CSARPTTSGNTIYF
TRBD1 | TRBJ2-1 | TRBV11-1 | many | TGTGCCAGCAGGGCTACAGGGGTAAATGAGCAGTTCTTC | CASRATGVNEQFF
TRBD2 | TRBJ2-7 | TRBV12-3/TRBV12-4 | many | TGTGCCAGCAGTCTTGGGACTACCGAGCAGTACTTC | CASSLGTTEQYF
- | TRBJ1-2 | TRBV30 | many | TGTGCCTGGAGTGTGGCAGCCTTCGGGAACTATGGCTACACCTTC | CAWSVAAFGNYGYTF
- | TRBJ2-3 | TRBV2 | many | TGTGCCAGCAGTGAAGAGATCACAGATACGCAGTATTTT | CASSEEITDTQYF
- | TRBJ2-7 | TRBV7-8 | few | TGTGCCAGCAGCACTCAGGGAAAGCAGTACTTC | CASSTQGKQYF
- | TRBJ2-2 | TRBV5-5 | - | TGTGCCAGCAGCTGGGGAAACGGGGAGCTGTTTTTT | CASSWGNGELFF
- | TRBJ1-4 | TRBV9 | - | TGTGCCAGCAGCCGGGAAGGTGAAAAACTGTTTTTT | CASSREGEKLFF
- | TRBJ2-5 | TRBV29-1 | many | TGCAGCGCCGGGGGAACCCAAGAGACCCAGTACTTC | CSAGGTQETQYF
- | TRBJ2-2 | TRBV12-3/TRBV12-4 | many | TGTGCCACCCATTTTACGGGAGGCCCAGGGGATCCGAACACCGGGGAGCTGTTTTTT | CATHFTGGPGDPNTGELFF
TRBD2 | TRBJ2-1 | TRBV3-1 | medium-sized | TGTGCCAGCAGCCAAGTTACCGGGAGGGCGGAGCAGTTCTTC | CASSQVTGRAEQFF
TRBD2 | TRBJ2-2 | TRBV30 | few | TGTGCCTGGATGGCGGGAGTAGACACCGGGGAGCTGTTTTTT | CAWMAGVDTGELFF
TRBD2 | TRBJ2-5 | TRBV11-2 | many | TGTGCCAGCAGCTGGAGCGGGGAAGAGACCCAGTACTTC | CASSWSGEETQYF
TRBD1 | TRBJ1-2 | TRBV12-3/TRBV12-4 | many | TGTGCCAGCAGCAAACAGGGGGGCTATGGCTACACCTTC | CASSKQGGYGYTF
- | TRBJ1-6 | TRBV29-1 | many | TGCAGCGTTGTTCCGGGGGGGCGCCCCTATAATTCACCCCTCCACTTT | CSVVPGGRPYNSPLHF